This TCR beta chain was obtained from a study of PD-1 blockade in classical Hodgkin lymphoma. Across the study: Administration of nivolumab to patients was at 3 mg/kg intravenously every 2 weeks.

The sample's time point: cycle 4 day 1 (C4D1), after more than 5 weeks of nivolumab. Relapses following autologous stem cell transplantation were seen in all patients, with brentuximab vedotin exposure varying. Study-wide points: Prior therapy or disease activity may underlie the repertoire differences, whose causes remain undefined. CD4+ TCR diversity, unlike CD8+, rose significantly by C4D1.

Germline loops: CDR1 WSHSY, CDR2 SAAADI. The CDR3 covers 14 residues. V was trimmed by 6 bases and J by 4 bases, leaving 14 bases between them. As to this clone: What it binds is unknown.

Clones were sequenced by immunoSEQ multiplex PCR, and TCRdb holds only the in-frame ones, with some missing. The table has around 60,000 clones, 90% to 95% seen once. This sequence originates from a human donor with classical Hodgkin lymphoma. The material was peripheral blood mononuclear cells (PBMCs), obtained before the fourth cycle of nivolumab. V is TRBV10-2 and J is TRBJ2-3, with D maybe TRBD2 (7 bases). The CDR3 loop reads CASRDGGRADTQYF. CDR3 nucleotides: TGCGCCAGCAGGGACGGGGGGCGGGCAGATACGCAGTATTTT.